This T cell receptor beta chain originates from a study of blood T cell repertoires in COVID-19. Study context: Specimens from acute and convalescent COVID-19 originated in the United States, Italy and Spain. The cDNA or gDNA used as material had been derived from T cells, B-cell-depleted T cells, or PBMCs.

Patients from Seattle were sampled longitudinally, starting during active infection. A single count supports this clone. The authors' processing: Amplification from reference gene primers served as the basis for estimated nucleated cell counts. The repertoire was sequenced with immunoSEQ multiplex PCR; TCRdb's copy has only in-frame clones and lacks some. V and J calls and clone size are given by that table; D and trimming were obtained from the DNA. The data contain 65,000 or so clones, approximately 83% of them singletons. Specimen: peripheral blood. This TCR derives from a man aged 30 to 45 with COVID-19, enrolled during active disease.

In DNA form, the CDR3 reads TGTGCCAGCAGTGAAGGGACAGGGGTTTACTACGAGCAGTACTTC. It translates to CASSEGTGVYYEQYF. This chain connects TRBV2 to TRBJ2-7; 9 positions agree with TRBD1. Trimming removed 1 base from V and 3 bases from J; junction bases left unmatched: 4. In germline, CDR1 is SNHLY, CDR2 FYNNEI. This CDR3 spans 15 amino acids.